This T cell receptor (beta chain) appears in the sequencing data of a study of blood T cell repertoires in COVID-19. Looking at the study overall: There were acute and convalescent COVID-19 samples, and they came from the United States, Italy and Spain.

Methods used by the authors: The assay estimated nucleated cells by amplifying reference gene primers. Data came from immunoSEQ multiplex PCR; TCRdb stores just in-frame clones and leaves some out. V and J calls and clone size are those listed in that table; D and trimming were worked out from the DNA. The sample holds roughly 20,000 clones, about 90% seen once. The CDR3 sequence is 16 residues long. In germline, CDR1 is ENHRY, CDR2 SYGVKD. Losses at the gene ends were 3 bases for V and 9 bases for J; bases not matched to a gene: 7. The genes are TRBV10-3 and TRBJ1-6, with 11 bases aligning to TRBD1. The sequenced material came from peripheral blood. This receptor was identified in a human donor in a cohort sampled during active COVID-19. CDR3 sequence: CAISEAPGQGVSPLHF. CDR3 DNA: TGTGCCATCAGTGAAGCACCGGGACAGGGGGTTTCACCCCTCCACTTT.